The 30 T cell receptor beta chains below all came from one sample that was sequenced in a study of T cells after yellow fever vaccination. TCRdb analysed the 5' RACE reads with MiXCR anew, one entry per CDR3 protein. The data show some 390,000 distinct CDR3 sequences, with approximately 18% seen just once and roughly a sixth held by the top ten. The sample was PBMCs, taken before the yellow fever booster vaccination. The receptor set was obtained from a man aged 18 to 30 who received the YFV17D yellow fever vaccine.

This clonotype was seen repeatedly, ten times or more. The chain has TRBV4-3 and TRBJ1-1, with 7 bases matching TRBD1. Germline V lookup: CDR1 LGHNA, CDR2 YSLEER. J lost 1 base, V lost 0 bases, and 11 bases had no gene match. The CDR3 length is 18 residues. CDR3 in DNA: TGCGCCAGCAGCCAAGAGAGGGCAAAGGGGGCGAGGAACACTGAAGCTTTCTTT. Translation gives CASSQERAKGARNTEAFF.

In this sample, this clonotype turned up a few times. V and J are TRBV7-2 and TRBJ2-2, with D possibly being TRBD2 (5 bases). CDR1 is SGHTA, CDR2 FQGNSA, per germline. The CDR3 is made up of 15 amino acids. V was pared by 6 bases and J by 4 bases, with 15 bases between. CDR3 DNA: TGTGCCAGCAGTTTCGCTAGCTGGGCCACCGGGGAGCTGTTTTTT. Translation gives CASSFASWATGELFF.

This clonotype was counted ten times or more. The V gene is TRBV20-1, the J gene TRBJ2-5; TRBD2 aligns across 8 bases. The CDR3 totals 13 residues. The junction had 6 bases not matched to a gene; V was cut back by 4 bases and J by 5 bases. Germline values: CDR1 DFQATT, CDR2 SNEGSKA (reference sequence). The chain's CDR3 is CSATGGGRETQYF. DNA of the CDR3: TGCAGTGCTACCGGGGGCGGGAGGGAGACCCAGTACTTC.

The rearrangement uses TRBV13 and TRBJ1-6, with 7 bases identical to TRBD1. With 6 bases clipped from V and 8 bases from J, the junction kept 7 bases outside the gene matches. The CDR3 is 14 residues long. Germline V gene lookup returns CDR1 PRHDT and CDR2 FYEKMQ (reference sequence). The CDR3 DNA is TGTGCCAGCAGTTTCAGGGGGTGGGATTCACCCCTCCACTTT. Translation: CASSFRGWDSPLHF.

The chain links TRBV6-2 or TRBV6-3 to TRBJ2-7; D is undetermined. The CDR3 totals 14 residues. The ends were cut back, 8 bases at V and 2 bases at J, with 16 bases in the middle. Germline values: CDR1 MNHEY, CDR2 SVGEGT. The CDR3 bases are TGTGCCAGCCGAAAAGCCTTCCTAGCCTACGAGCAGTACGTC. The encoded protein is CASRKAFLAYEQYV.

DNA for the CDR3: TGTGCCAGCAGTTTATCGGGGCAGTCGGGCTACACCTTC. It encodes CASSLSGQSGYTF. The chain is built from TRBV27 and TRBJ1-2; TRBD1 is a possible D gene (5 bases). Deletions cut 0 bases from V and 8 bases from J, with 10 bases between. Looked up from germline, CDR1 is MNHEY and CDR2 is SMNVEV (reference sequence). The CDR3 is 13 amino acids.

This clonotype was observed a handful of times. The chain is built from TRBV5-1 and TRBJ2-1, with 7 bases that match TRBD2. Germline V gene sequence: CDR1 SGHRS, CDR2 YFSETQ. Trimming cost V 1 base and J 3 bases; bases outside gene matches: 7. The CDR3 contains 16 residues. The chain's CDR3 is CASSLWAGASYNEQFF. The CDR3 DNA reads TGCGCCAGCAGCTTGTGGGCGGGAGCGAGCTACAATGAGCAGTTCTTC.

This clonotype has just a few counts. CDR3 amino acids: CASSVDPDTIPYGYTF. CDR3 coding DNA: TGTGCCAGCAGCGTAGATCCCGATACCATCCCCTATGGCTACACCTTC. This rearrangement joins TRBV9 to TRBJ1-2; no definite D call. There are 16 residues in the CDR3. CDR1 and CDR2 from the germline V gene are SGDLS and YYNGEE. V was cut by 0 bases and J by 4 bases, with 16 bases left in between.

Turning to this clonotype: Its ends do not fully match the called genes, so a read error is possible. The gene calls are TRBV18 and TRBJ1-1; no reliable D call. Germline values: CDR1 KGHSH, CDR2 LQKENI. This CDR3 is built from 15 residues. This chain's CDR3 is CASSPPAGRAPFRIF. In DNA, the CDR3 is TGTGCCAGCTCACCACCGGCGGGAAGGGCCCCTTTTCGGATCTTT.

This clonotype was picked up a small number of times. The rearrangement joins TRBV6-1 to TRBJ2-5; 10 nucleotides align to TRBD1. CDR1 is MNHNS, CDR2 SASEGT, per germline. Trimming removed 6 bases from V and 7 bases from J; junction bases left unmatched: 5. The CDR3 covers 13 residues. The CDR3 DNA sequence: TGTGCCAGCAGCGGGACAGGGGAGGGGACCCAGTACTTC. Its translation: CASSGTGEGTQYF.

The V and J genes are TRBV7-8 and TRBJ1-2; weak D call: TRBD1 (6 bases). The CDR3 length is 14 residues. Germline loops: CDR1 SGHVS, CDR2 FQNEAQ. The V gene lost 0 bases and the J gene lost 4 bases, with 9 bases spanning the gap. The DNA for the CDR3 is TGTGCCAGCAGCTTAGCGCAGGGGACCTATGGCTACACCTTC. It yields the protein CASSLAQGTYGYTF.

The rearrangement links TRBV5-4 to TRBJ1-1, with TRBD1 as a possible D gene (6 bases). Per the germline V gene, CDR1 is SGHNT and CDR2 is YYREEE (reference sequence). The V gene lost 9 bases and the J gene lost 4 bases, with 19 bases spanning the gap. The CDR3 runs to 14 residues. CDR3 DNA sequence: TGTGCCACCGGCGGGCAGGGGTCGGTCACTGAAGCTTTCTTT. Residues: CATGGQGSVTEAFF.

This clonotype has just a few counts. J is TRBJ2-1 and V is TRBV3-1; 9 nucleotides match TRBD1. The V gene's germline CDR1 is LGHDT and CDR2 YNNKEL (reference sequence). The CDR3 covers 16 residues. The junction had 9 bases not matched to a gene; V was cut back by 4 bases and J by 5 bases. The CDR3 DNA follows: TGTGCCAGCAGCCCCAGGACAGGGGCTAGGCACAATGAGCAGTTCTTC. Its protein product is CASSPRTGARHNEQFF.

The rearrangement joins TRBV4-3 to TRBJ1-1; weak D call: TRBD1 (6 bases). V was cut by 0 bases and J by 6 bases, with 23 bases left in between. CDR3 length: 18 amino acids. Germline V gene lookup returns CDR1 LGHNA and CDR2 YSLEER. The CDR3 loop reads CASSQDKAGVGLYPEAFF. For the CDR3, the DNA is TGCGCCAGCAGCCAAGATAAGGCAGGGGTCGGACTTTATCCTGAAGCTTTCTTT.

The chain uses TRBV4-3 and TRBJ1-4; 8 positions match TRBD1. The CDR3 has 15 amino acids. Germline CDR1 reads LGHNA; CDR2 reads YSLEER. The trim removed 5 bases at V and 8 bases at J, leaving 10 bases unmatched. The CDR3 DNA sequence: TGCGCCAGCAGCTTACAGGGGGGTCCCGAGGAAAAACTGTTTTTT. This encodes CASSLQGGPEEKLFF.

There are a few counts of this clonotype. The gene calls are TRBV5-6 and TRBJ2-3; 8 nucleotides match TRBD2. CDR3 length equals 15 residues. The junction had 4 bases not matched to a gene; V was cut back by 0 bases and J by 4 bases. CDR1 and CDR2 from the germline V gene are SGHDT and YYEEEE. The CDR3 bases are TGTGCCAGCAGCTTGGCACCGGGGGGGCCAGATACGCAGTATTTT. It codes for CASSLAPGGPDTQYF.

The chain recombines TRBV19 with TRBJ1-5; D unresolved. The CDR3 is 14 amino acids. Germline values: CDR1 LNHDA, CDR2 SQIVND (reference sequence). V gave up 9 bases and J gave up 0 bases, with 12 bases separating them. DNA of the CDR3: TGTGCCAGCCGACCGGGAATTAGCAATCAGCCCCAGCATTTT. This encodes CASRPGISNQPQHF.

This clonotype has a handful of counts. This sequence joins TRBV3-1 and TRBJ2-5; the match to TRBD2 covers 11 bases. Trimming at V came to 5 bases and at J to 3 bases, leaving 8 bases not matched to a gene. Germline V gene data show CDR1 as LGHDT and CDR2 as YNNKEL (reference sequence). The CDR3 sequence is 16 residues long. CDR3 loop: CASSAALAGGKETQYF. CDR3 coding DNA: TGTGCCAGCAGCGCCGCTTTAGCGGGGGGGAAAGAGACCCAGTACTTC.

This clonotype has a handful of counts. The rearrangement uses TRBV12-5 and TRBJ2-7; D is ambiguous. Germline V CDR1 and CDR2: LGHNT, FRNRAP. The germline V and J ends were trimmed by 5 bases and 1 base, with 6 bases remaining between them. The length of the CDR3 is 12 residues. CDR3 loop: CASGRISYEQYF. Here the CDR3 DNA reads TGTGCTAGTGGTCGGATATCCTACGAGCAGTACTTC. Looking up the rest from reference TRBV12-5 and TRBJ2-7 gives the full variable domain: DARVTQTPRHKVTEMGQEVTMRCQPILGHNTVFWYRQTMMQGLELLAYFRNRAPLDDSGMPKDRFSAEMPDATLATLKIQPSEPRDSAVYFCASGRISYEQYFGPGTRLTVT.

This clonotype came up a few times. The V call is TRBV4-1, the J call TRBJ2-3; 7 positions match TRBD2. Germline V gives CDR1 MGHRA, CDR2 YSYEKL. This CDR3 region has 15 residues. With 6 bases clipped from V and 0 bases from J, the junction kept 6 bases outside the gene matches. This chain's CDR3 is CASSRSGASTDTQYF. CDR3 bases: TGCGCCAGCAGTCGGAGCGGGGCTAGCACAGATACGCAGTATTTT.

The chain uses TRBV4-3 and TRBJ2-3, with D unresolved. CDR1 LGHNA and CDR2 YSLEER come from the germline V gene. The CDR3 is 16 residues long. Trimming stripped 1 base from V and 2 bases from J, with 13 bases between. Here the CDR3 DNA reads TGCGCCAGCAGCCAAGGTGCAGGCCCCTCCACAGATACGCAGTATTTT. Protein product: CASSQGAGPSTDTQYF.

In its sample, this clonotype was seen many times. The rearrangement joins TRBV7-2 to TRBJ2-3; 8 nucleotides align to TRBD2. V was clipped by 6 bases and J by 2 bases; unmatched bases: 4. The CDR3 sequence is 14 residues long. Germline CDR1 SGHTA, CDR2 FQGNSA. The CDR3 DNA sequence: TGTGCCAGCAGGGGACTAGGGGCCACAGATACGCAGTATTTT. This sequence encodes CASRGLGATDTQYF.

This clonotype was observed at least ten times. The chain joins TRBV6-2 or TRBV6-3 to TRBJ1-5, with D hard to call. V was cut by 5 bases and J by 2 bases, with 10 bases left in between. This CDR3 is 14 amino acids long. Germline assignment: CDR1 MNHEY and CDR2 SVGEGT. CDR3 in DNA: TGTGCCAGCAGTGGTTCAATAGGCAATCAGCCCCAGCATTTT. It translates to CASSGSIGNQPQHF.

The gene calls are TRBV19 and TRBJ1-1, with D possibly matching TRBD1 (5 bases). CDR1 is LNHDA, CDR2 SQIVND, per germline (reference sequence). Trimming removed 3 bases at V and 1 base at J, with 18 bases between. This CDR3 has 17 residues. CDR3 protein: CASSIETYGTANTEAFF. The DNA of the CDR3 is TGTGCCAGTAGTATTGAAACCTACGGGACGGCGAACACTGAAGCTTTCTTT. The full variable domain, its missing parts supplied by reference TRBV19 and TRBJ1-1, is DGGITQSPKYLFRKEGQNVTLSCEQNLNHDAMYWYRQDPGQGLRLIYYSQIVNDFQKGDIAEGYSVSREKKESFPLTVTSAQKNPTAFYLCASSIETYGTANTEAFFGQGTRLTVV.

V gene TRBV27 combines with J gene TRBJ2-1; 16 bases agree with TRBD2. Germline trimming cut 6 bases from V and 2 bases from J; bases unmatched to any gene: 7. Germline V gene lookup returns CDR1 MNHEY and CDR2 SMNVEV (reference sequence). The CDR3 loop spans 18 amino acids. DNA for the CDR3: TGTGCCAGCAGCGATGCCGGGACTAGCGGGGGGGCCTACAATGAGCAGTTCTTC. Amino acids: CASSDAGTSGGAYNEQFF.

The chain recombines TRBV4-2 with TRBJ2-4; D gene unclear. V dropped 4 bases and J dropped 7 bases, with 14 bases sitting between them. This CDR3 spans 14 amino acids. The germline gives CDR1 LGHNA, CDR2 YNFKEQ. The CDR3 DNA reads TGTGCCAGCAGCCCAGTCGGTAGGCGGAACATTCAGTACTTC. It codes for CASSPVGRRNIQYF.

The table lists this clonotype with a few counts. The rearrangement links TRBV4-2 to TRBJ2-1; D uncertain. From germline, CDR1 is LGHNA and CDR2 YNFKEQ. The CDR3 sequence is 16 residues long. Trimming took 0 bases from V and 4 from J, leaving 13 bases between them. The chain's CDR3 is CASSQDAQPPYNEQFF. Written as DNA, the CDR3 is TGTGCCAGCAGCCAAGATGCGCAGCCACCGTACAATGAGCAGTTCTTC.

The rearrangement links TRBV4-3 to TRBJ2-1, with D possibly called TRBD1 or TRBD2 (6 bases each). Trimming pared 3 bases from V and 7 bases from J, leaving 16 bases between. CDR1 and CDR2 from the germline V gene are LGHNA and YSLEER. This CDR3 has 15 amino acids. The DNA for the CDR3 is TGCGCCAGCAGCCAGGGTTGGGGGGCGCGAAATGAGCAGTTCTTC. This translates into CASSQGWGARNEQFF.

This clonotype was detected only a few times. The rearrangement links TRBV21-1 to TRBJ2-7; no check of the table's D call, TRBD1, against the DNA was made. TRBV21-1 is flagged as a pseudogene. The CDR3 runs to 15 residues. The CDR3 is CASSRGNIRCGEQYF. The DNA of the CDR3 is TGTGCCAGCAGCAGGGGGAACATCCGTTGTGGCGAGCAGTACTTC.

This clonotype turned up a few times. The rearrangement links TRBV5-1 to TRBJ2-5; 8 nucleotides align to TRBD2. The trim removed 0 bases at V and 2 bases at J, leaving 3 bases unmatched. The CDR3 length is 15 residues. Per germline, CDR1 SGHRS and CDR2 YFSETQ. The CDR3 DNA reads as TGCGCCAGCAGCTTGGGGGGACTAGGTCAAGAGACCCAGTACTTC. It yields the protein CASSLGGLGQETQYF. The full variable domain, rest sourced from reference TRBV5-1 and TRBJ2-5, is KAGVTQTPRYLIKTRGQQVTLSCSPISGHRSVSWYQQTPGQGLQFLFEYFSETQRNKGNFPGRFSGRQFSNSRSEMNVSTLELGDSALYLCASSLGGLGQETQYFGPGTRLLVL.